These 19 T cell receptor beta chains share one sample of origin, sequenced in a study of cytomegalovirus exposure and HLA in healthy donors. Vbeta (60) and Jbeta (13) primers were used in the PCR. Profiled with immunoSEQ multiplex PCR; TCRdb holds only in-frame clones, not every one. This sample carries 150,000 to 200,000 clones, roughly 80% of them seen once, and the ten largest clones take roughly 1.9%. Material: PBMCs. Receptors were obtained from a human donor in good health.

This chain joins TRBV5-1 and TRBJ1-2, with 8 bases fitting TRBD1. The V segment lost 4 bases and the J segment 0 bases; nucleotides outside the gene matches: 5. In germline, CDR1 is SGHRS, CDR2 YFSETQ. The CDR3 loop spans 15 amino acids. The CDR3 here is CASSGGTGANYGYTF. For the CDR3, the DNA is TGCGCCAGCAGCGGCGGGACAGGAGCTAACTATGGCTACACCTTC.

This clone was picked up a small number of times. V gene TRBV6-6 combines with J gene TRBJ1-2, with 7 bases fitting TRBD1. V lost 2 bases, J lost 6 bases, and 6 bases stayed unmatched. This CDR3 is 14 amino acids long. Looked up from germline, CDR1 is MNHNY and CDR2 is SVGAGI (reference sequence). In DNA form, the CDR3 reads TGTGCCAGCAGTTACGTGACAGGGAGCAATGGCTACACCTTC. Translation: CASSYVTGSNGYTF.

To note about this clone: The sample contains more than one DNA sequence encoding this CDR3. V and J are TRBV9 and TRBJ1-4, with 9 bases identical to TRBD1. Germline-derived CDR1 and CDR2 are SGDLS and YYNGEE. The V and J ends lost 2 bases and 2 bases, in that order; junction bases with no gene match: 1. The CDR3 loop spans 15 amino acids. The CDR3: CASSVDRGTNEKLFF. Written as DNA, the CDR3 is TGTGCCAGCAGCGTCGACAGGGGGACTAATGAAAAACTGTTTTTT.

Written as DNA, the CDR3 is TGCGCCAGCAGCCAAGATTCAGGGGTTAATTCACCCCTCCACTTT. Protein sequence: CASSQDSGVNSPLHF. The rearrangement uses TRBV4-3 and TRBJ1-6; possibly TRBD1 for D (6 bases). The CDR3 length is 15 residues. Trimming removed 0 bases at V and 6 bases at J, with 9 bases between. Germline CDR1 reads LGHNA; CDR2 reads YSLEER.

The chain has TRBV4-1 and TRBJ2-7; 9 bases map to TRBD2. This CDR3 has 15 residues. The germline V gene encodes CDR1 MGHRA and CDR2 YSYEKL. The V gene end was trimmed by 2 bases and the J gene end by 4 bases; junction bases not matched to a gene: 6. The CDR3 DNA reads TGCGCCAGCAGCCAATCTCCTAGCGGGAATTACGAGCAGTACTTC. It yields the protein CASSQSPSGNYEQYF.

The J gene is TRBJ2-3, the V gene TRBV5-1, with D maybe TRBD2 (6 bases). The CDR3 is 14 residues long. Germline-derived CDR1 and CDR2 are SGHRS and YFSETQ. The V end was cut by 0 bases, the J end by 6 bases, with 11 bases between. The CDR3, as DNA: TGCGCCAGCAGCTTGGGGAGGGGTGAGGATACGCAGTATTTT. Protein sequence: CASSLGRGEDTQYF.

The chain carries TRBV7-9 and TRBJ1-5; D unresolved. The germline V gene encodes CDR1 SEHNR and CDR2 FQNEAQ (reference sequence). The CDR3 sequence is 16 residues long. V lost 0 bases and J 4 bases, leaving 13 bases between the germline ends. This CDR3 reads CASSLALLGRNQPQHF. In DNA, the CDR3 is TGTGCCAGCAGCTTAGCGCTGCTTGGCAGAAATCAGCCCCAGCATTTT.

The chain combines TRBV7-2 with TRBJ1-1; D perhaps matches TRBD1 (6 bases). Germline V lookup: CDR1 SGHTA, CDR2 FQGNSA. Trimming took off 5 bases at V and 1 base at J, with 11 bases between the two ends. CDR3 length equals 14 residues. The CDR3 protein is CASSLQGPNTEAFF. CDR3 in DNA: TGTGCCAGCAGCCTACAGGGACCGAACACTGAAGCTTTCTTT.

The chain carries TRBV27 and TRBJ2-7; D ambiguous. CDR3 size: 11 residues. Trimming left V 5 bases short and J 7 bases short, with 9 bases between. Per germline, CDR1 MNHEY and CDR2 SMNVEV (reference sequence). The CDR3 region is CASSPGREQYF. The CDR3 nucleotides are TGTGCCAGCAGTCCCGGTCGGGAGCAGTACTTC.

The chain couples TRBV6-6 to TRBJ2-6, with D possibly matching TRBD1 (5 bases). From germline, CDR1 is MNHNY and CDR2 SVGAGI (reference sequence). CDR3 length: 15 amino acids. Trimming took off 6 bases at V and 3 bases at J, with 12 bases between the two ends. The CDR3 protein is CASSLGQGGANVLTF. In DNA, the CDR3 is TGTGCCAGCAGCCTCGGACAAGGTGGGGCCAACGTCCTGACTTTC.

This chain joins TRBV7-6 and TRBJ2-2; 7 bases match TRBD1. The CDR3 spans 15 residues. V was pared by 5 bases and J by 2 bases, with 5 bases of the junction left unmatched. CDR1 and CDR2 from the germline V gene are SGHVS and FNYEAQ. The CDR3 nucleotides read TGTGCCAGCAGCCCCGGGACAGCAAACACCGGGGAGCTGTTTTTT. Protein product: CASSPGTANTGELFF.

This clone has just one count. V and J are TRBV11-3 and TRBJ2-7; TRBD2 agrees at 8 bases. The CDR3 has 16 amino acids. Germline assignment: CDR1 SGHNT and CDR2 YENEEA. V trimming: 5 bases; J trimming: 3 bases; junction bases outside the gene matches: 12. In DNA form, the CDR3 reads TGTGCCAGCAGCCCAAAACTGGGGACTAGAATCTACGAGCAGTACTTC. It is translated as CASSPKLGTRIYEQYF.

This sequence joins TRBV9 and TRBJ2-3; TRBD2 matches at 10 bases. CDR3 size: 15 residues. The J segment lost 3 bases and the V segment lost 3 bases, leaving 4 bases of the junction unmatched. The germline gives CDR1 SGDLS, CDR2 YYNGEE. In nucleotides, the CDR3 is TGTGCCAGCAGCGCGAAGCGGGGGGGTACAGATACGCAGTATTTT. Its protein product is CASSAKRGGTDTQYF.

This clone was seen a handful of times. The V call is TRBV4-3, the J call TRBJ2-7, with D possibly being TRBD1 (6 bases). The CDR3 contains 15 residues. Trimming removed 2 bases from V and 3 bases from J, with 14 bases in between. CDR1 is LGHNA, CDR2 YSLEER, per germline. CDR3: CASSQSRDTDYEQYF. Written as DNA, the CDR3 is TGCGCCAGCAGCCAATCCCGGGACACCGACTACGAGCAGTACTTC.

This clone was found a few times. This chain joins TRBV6-1 and TRBJ2-1; 9 bases are shared with TRBD1. The CDR3 covers 14 residues. Germline lookup yields CDR1 MNHNS and CDR2 SASEGT. V was pared by 7 bases and J by 10 bases, with 11 bases of the junction left unmatched. The CDR3 nucleotides are TGTGCCAGCAAACCGGGACAGGGAGGAGGCGAGCAGTTCTTC. It is translated as CASKPGQGGGEQFF.

The chain has TRBV5-3 and TRBJ1-1; D remains unclear. TRBV5-3 is noted as an ORF with a role that remains uncertain. This CDR3 spans 16 amino acids. Between the trimmed V and J ends, which lost 0 bases and 1 base, there was a span of 13 bases. This CDR3 reads CARSLGSLRRNTEAFF. The CDR3 coding sequence is TGTGCCAGAAGCTTGGGATCGTTGAGGAGGAACACTGAAGCTTTCTTT.

Here the CDR3 DNA reads TGTGCCAGCAGTACAGAAGACACCCGTCGTCAGTATTTT. Protein sequence: CASSTEDTRRQYF. V gene TRBV7-9 combines with J gene TRBJ2-3; no firm D call. The germline V gene encodes CDR1 SEHNR and CDR2 FQNEAQ (reference sequence). Trimming shortened V by 6 bases and J by 12 bases, and 19 bases separated the two germline ends. There are 13 residues in the CDR3.

The chain uses TRBV5-6 and TRBJ2-7, with D possibly matching TRBD2 (6 bases). This CDR3 has 16 amino acids. CDR1 and CDR2 from the germline V gene are SGHDT and YYEEEE. Trimming pared 2 bases from V and 6 bases from J, leaving 21 bases between. The CDR3 sequence: CASSFIPGTGQVEQYF. DNA of the CDR3: TGTGCCAGCAGCTTCATCCCCGGGACTGGACAAGTCGAGCAGTACTTC.

The rearrangement uses TRBV7-9 and TRBJ2-5; 12 nucleotides match TRBD2. CDR3 length: 19 residues. The germline CDR1 and CDR2 sequences are SEHNR and FQNEAQ (reference sequence). The junction had 11 bases not matched to a gene; V was cut back by 1 base and J by 2 bases. The CDR3 DNA is TGTGCCAGCAGCTTAGTGATGCTAGCGGGGGGGCCCGGGCAAGAGACCCAGTACTTC. It codes for CASSLVMLAGGPGQETQYF.